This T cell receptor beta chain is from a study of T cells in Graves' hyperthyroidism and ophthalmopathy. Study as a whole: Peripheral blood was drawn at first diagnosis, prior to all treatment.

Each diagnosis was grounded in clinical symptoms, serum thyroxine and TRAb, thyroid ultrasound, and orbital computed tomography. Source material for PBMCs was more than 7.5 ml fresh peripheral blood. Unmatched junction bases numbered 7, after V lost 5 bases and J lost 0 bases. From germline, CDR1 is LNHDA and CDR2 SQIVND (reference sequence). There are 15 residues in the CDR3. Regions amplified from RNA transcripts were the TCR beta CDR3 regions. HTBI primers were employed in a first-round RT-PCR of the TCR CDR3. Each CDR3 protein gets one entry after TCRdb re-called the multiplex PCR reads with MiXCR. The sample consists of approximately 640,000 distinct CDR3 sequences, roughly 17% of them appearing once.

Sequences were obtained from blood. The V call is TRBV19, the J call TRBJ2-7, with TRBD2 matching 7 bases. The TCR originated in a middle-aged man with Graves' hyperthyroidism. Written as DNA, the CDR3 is TGTGCCAGTAGTGCATCTAGCGGTCCCTCCTACGAGCAGTACTTC. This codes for CASSASSGPSYEQYF.